The source of this TCR beta chain is a study of CD8 T cells in ankylosing spondylitis. In making TCR beta libraries, quantitative 5'-RACE with molecular barcodes was used. A single record per CDR3 protein comes from TCRdb applying MiXCR to the 5' RACE reads. The sample records under 150,000 distinct CDR3 sequences, 7.5% to 9.5% being singletons. Study-level points and caveats: Blood from ankylosing spondylitis patients appeared to carry a characteristic roughly 8-variant TCR beta motif. Significant enrichment of disease-linked clones was reportedly seen in matched ankylosing spondylitis synovial fluid. Earlier reports found some motif variants in synovial fluid and blood in reactive arthritis.

Germline V lookup: CDR1 LGHNA, CDR2 YNFKEQ. Trimming removed 1 base from V and 4 bases from J, with 13 bases in between. The length of the CDR3 is 15 residues. Only a few counts were recorded for this clonotype. Its antigen is unknown. The sequence came from a male donor with ankylosing spondylitis. The sequencing sample was made of synovial fluid, either unsorted or a sorted T cell fraction (not recorded which). This chain joins TRBV4-2 and TRBJ1-2, with D unresolved. The CDR3, as DNA: TGTGCCAGCAGCCAAGCCAGTCAGGACGGCTATGGCTACACCTTC. Protein product: CASSQASQDGYGYTF.